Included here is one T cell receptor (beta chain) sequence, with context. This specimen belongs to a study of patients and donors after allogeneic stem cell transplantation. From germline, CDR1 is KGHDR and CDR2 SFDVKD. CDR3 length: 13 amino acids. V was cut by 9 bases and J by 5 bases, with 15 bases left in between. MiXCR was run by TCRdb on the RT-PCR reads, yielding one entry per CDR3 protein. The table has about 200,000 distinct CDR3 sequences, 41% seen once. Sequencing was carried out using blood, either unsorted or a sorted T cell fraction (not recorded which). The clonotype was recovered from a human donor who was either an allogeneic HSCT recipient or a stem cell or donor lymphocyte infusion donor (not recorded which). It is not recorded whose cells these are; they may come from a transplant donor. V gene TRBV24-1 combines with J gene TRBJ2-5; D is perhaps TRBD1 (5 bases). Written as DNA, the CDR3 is TGTGCCACCGGCTATGGGGCTTCGGAGACCCAGTACTTC. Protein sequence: CATGYGASETQYF.